This entry concerns a single T cell receptor beta chain. CDR3 size: 17 residues. Per germline, CDR1 MGHDK and CDR2 SYGVNS. The V end was cut by 6 bases, the J end by 1 base, with 21 bases between. This entry belongs to a study of shared T cell receptors in the human thymus. Using immunoSEQ multiplex PCR, the repertoire was profiled, and TCRdb retains in-frame clones only, with some absent. The sample carries 700,000 or so clones, approximately 83% recorded once. This same sample was also taken into another study, of human thymus T cells. As reported in that work: Obtained as resections during corrective heart surgery, the thymus tissue was then studied. Usage of V and J genes appeared biased in thymic and blood repertoires.

The specimen was thymocytes. V is TRBV25-1 and J is TRBJ1-1; tentative D call: TRBD1 (6 bases). The sequence was obtained from a girl younger than two with a congenital heart defect. The CDR3 DNA sequence: TGTGCCAGCAGGCCGTTCGCAAGGGGACACTCGAACACTGAAGCTTTCTTT. Amino acids: CASRPFARGHSNTEAFF.